What follows is one T cell receptor (beta chain) and its context. The antigen is not known. The data are from a study of T cell responses to AZD1222 COVID-19 vaccine. This table comes from immunoSEQ multiplex PCR, and its TCRdb copy is limited to in-frame clones, with some not included. The table shows 70,000 to 95,000 clones, with roughly 90% occurring only once. Study observations and caveats: Seropositive AZD1222 recipients at baseline numbered only five or six. Targets within unmutated variant regions were reportedly found for nearly half of spike-specific TCRs.

The CDR3 has 14 amino acids. CDR1 is SGHVS and CDR2 is FNYEAQ in the germline V gene. V lost 1 base to trimming and J lost 1 base, with 7 bases between them. Specimen: peripheral blood, collected 28 days after the second AZD1222 dose. The origin of this receptor is an adult who received the AZD1222 COVID-19 vaccine. The V call is TRBV7-6, the J call TRBJ2-5; unclear D gene. CDR3: CASSLVPTQETQYF. The CDR3 region has the DNA TGTGCCAGCAGCTTAGTCCCAACCCAAGAGACCCAGTACTTC. The complete variable domain, with remaining parts taken from reference TRBV7-6 and TRBJ2-5, reads GAGVSQSPRYKVTKRGQDVALRCDPISGHVSLYWYRQALGQGPEFLTYFNYEAQQDKSGLPNDRFSAERPEGSISTLTIQRTEQRDSAMYRCASSLVPTQETQYFGPGTRLLVL.